The 18 T cell receptor beta chains given below trace back to one sample, sequenced in a study of early stage breast cancer tumors. Produced via immunoSEQ multiplex PCR; TCRdb's table is partial and in-frame only. This repertoire shows roughly 60,000 clones, more than 60% found once; its top ten account for less than 4%. Material for sequencing was blood. Receptor source: a person aged 30-39 years with breast cancer.

The V gene is TRBV15, the J gene TRBJ2-5; 7 bases match TRBD1. Germline loops: CDR1 LNHNV, CDR2 YYDKDF (reference sequence). Trimming took 3 bases from V and 2 from J; bases not matched to a gene: 9. This CDR3 has 16 amino acids. The CDR3 DNA follows: TGTGCCACCAGCAGGTCGACAGGGAGAGGGCAAGAGACCCAGTACTTC. It is translated as CATSRSTGRGQETQYF. Full variable domain (missing parts from reference TRBV15 and TRBJ2-5): DAMVIQNPRYQVTQFGKPVTLSCSQTLNHNVMYWYQQKSSQAPKLLFHYYDKDFNNEADTPDNFQSRRPNTSFCFLDIRSPGLGDTAMYLCATSRSTGRGQETQYFGPGTRLLVL.

Details on this clone: Germline is not matched at one junction end, which may reflect a read error. The V and J genes are TRBV2 and TRBJ2-7; 8 bases are shared with TRBD1. Germline V gene lookup returns CDR1 SNHLY and CDR2 FYNNEI. The CDR3 sequence is 15 residues long. The CDR3 bases are TGCGCCAGCAGCCCCGGACAGGGCCAGTTTTACGAGCAGTACTTC. Translated, it gives CASSPGQGQFYEQYF.

At least ten counts were recorded for this clone. The chain combines TRBV6-5 with TRBJ1-2; weak D call: TRBD1 (6 bases). Trimming removed 6 bases from V and 5 bases from J, with 13 bases in between. Germline-derived CDR1 and CDR2 are MNHEY and SVGAGI. The CDR3 is made up of 13 amino acids. CDR3 nucleotides: TGTGCCAGCAGCCTCGGACAGACTTATGGCTACACCTTC. Residues: CASSLGQTYGYTF.

The chain recombines TRBV5-1 with TRBJ2-7, with 7 positions matching TRBD2. V lost 6 bases, J lost 4 bases, and 7 bases stayed unmatched. The CDR3 contains 13 residues. Per germline, CDR1 SGHRS and CDR2 YFSETQ. The DNA for the CDR3 is TGCGCCAGCAACCCAGGACTAGAGTACGAGCAGTACTTC. Translating it yields CASNPGLEYEQYF.

CDR3 amino acids: CASRRSTGASNTIYF. The CDR3 bases are TGTGCCAGTAGACGCTCGACAGGGGCTAGTAACACCATATATTTT. The chain recombines TRBV19 with TRBJ1-3; TRBD1 matches 8 bases. Germline CDR1 is LNHDA and CDR2 is SQIVND (reference sequence). This CDR3 spans 15 amino acids. Trimming took 6 bases from V and 7 from J; bases not matched to a gene: 11.

This clone was counted a few times. The chain has TRBV7-2 and TRBJ1-2, with D unresolved. The V gene lost 1 base and the J gene lost 4 bases, with 16 bases spanning the gap. CDR3 size: 16 residues. Germline lookup yields CDR1 SGHTA and CDR2 FQGNSA. The CDR3 is CASSLVTWSESYGYTF. In DNA form, the CDR3 reads TGTGCCAGCAGCTTAGTCACCTGGTCAGAGAGCTATGGCTACACCTTC.

The chain carries TRBV9 and TRBJ2-7, with D maybe TRBD2 (6 bases). Per germline, CDR1 SGDLS and CDR2 YYNGEE. V was pared by 0 bases and J by 6 bases, with 19 bases between. The CDR3 covers 16 residues. The CDR3 sequence is CASSVGLGGVRSEQYF. DNA of the CDR3: TGTGCCAGCAGCGTAGGGTTGGGGGGAGTGAGGAGCGAGCAGTACTTC. Variable domain in full (rest from reference TRBV9 and TRBJ2-7): DSGVTQTPKHLITATGQRVTLRCSPRSGDLSVYWYQQSLDQGLQFLIQYYNGEERAKGNILERFSAQQFPDLHSELNLSSLELGDSALYFCASSVGLGGVRSEQYFGPGTRLTVT.

The rearrangement links TRBV12-2 to TRBJ2-7; the table's TRBD2 call for D was not verified on the DNA. TRBV12-2 is termed a pseudogene. The CDR3 sequence is 15 residues long. CDR3 DNA: TGTGCAAGTCACCTCCCCGGACTGAAGTACTACGAGCAGTACTTC. It codes for CASHLPGLKYYEQYF.

The chain carries TRBV29-1 and TRBJ1-1; no clear D gene. Trimming left V 6 bases short and J 5 bases short, with 16 bases between. This CDR3 region has 13 residues. The V gene's germline CDR1 is SQVTM and CDR2 ANQGSEA. For the CDR3, the DNA is TGCAGCGTGATCGTATCGGGTGGGACTGAAGCTTTCTTT. This encodes CSVIVSGGTEAFF.

This clone was seen a handful of times. This chain links TRBV2 with TRBJ1-5; D ambiguous. CDR1 and CDR2 from the germline V gene are SNHLY and FYNNEI. V dropped 0 bases and J dropped 5 bases, with 11 bases sitting between them. The CDR3 consists of 15 residues. This CDR3 is CASSEASTYHQPQHF. The CDR3 nucleotides read TGTGCCAGCAGTGAAGCGTCCACCTACCATCAGCCCCAGCATTTT.

The table lists this clone with a count of one. V usage is TRBV30 and J usage is TRBJ2-1, with 7 bases matching TRBD1. With 3 bases clipped from V and 0 bases from J, the junction kept 5 bases outside the gene matches. Germline V gene data show CDR1 as GTSNPN and CDR2 as SVGIG (reference sequence). The CDR3 consists of 15 residues. The CDR3 loop reads CAWRKTGYSYNEQFF. The CDR3 bases are TGTGCCTGGAGAAAGACAGGGTACTCCTACAATGAGCAGTTCTTC.

The chain combines TRBV27 with TRBJ2-7; a possible D gene is TRBD2 (6 bases). Germline assignment: CDR1 MNHEY and CDR2 SMNVEV (reference sequence). The CDR3 runs to 15 residues. Between the trimmed V and J ends, which lost 4 bases and 2 bases, there was a span of 15 bases. The CDR3 protein is CASSSNRDLAYEQYF. DNA for the CDR3: TGTGCCAGCAGTTCGAACCGGGACTTAGCCTACGAGCAGTACTTC.

The rearrangement links TRBV19 to TRBJ1-3; D unclear. Looked up from germline, CDR1 is LNHDA and CDR2 is SQIVND (reference sequence). Trimming took 3 bases from V and 0 from J, leaving 9 bases between them. The CDR3 length is 15 residues. The CDR3: CASSIFPSSGNTIYF. The CDR3 coding sequence is TGTGCCAGTAGTATTTTCCCAAGCTCTGGAAACACCATATATTTT.

The J gene is TRBJ2-7, the V gene TRBV15, with 12 bases aligning to TRBD2. Germline-derived CDR1 and CDR2 are LNHNV and YYDKDF (reference sequence). V was clipped by 6 bases and J by 6 bases; unmatched bases: 3. The CDR3 is 13 amino acids. The DNA of the CDR3 is TGTGCCACCAGACTAGCGGGAGGTAGCGAGCAGTACTTC. It translates to CATRLAGGSEQYF. Drawing the rest from reference TRBV15 and TRBJ2-7, the complete variable domain is DAMVIQNPRYQVTQFGKPVTLSCSQTLNHNVMYWYQQKSSQAPKLLFHYYDKDFNNEADTPDNFQSRRPNTSFCFLDIRSPGLGDTAMYLCATRLAGGSEQYFGPGTRLTVT.

This clone appeared a single time. Germline is not matched at one junction end, which may reflect a read error. The rearrangement links TRBV7-7 to TRBJ2-5; perhaps D is TRBD1 or TRBD2 (5 bases each). The CDR3 contains 15 residues. Germline V gene lookup returns CDR1 SSHAT and CDR2 FNYEAQ (reference sequence). CDR3 in amino acids: CASSLGTPFKETQYF. CDR3 sequence (DNA): TGTGCTAGCAGCTTAGGGACCCCCTTTAAAGAGACCCAGTACTTC.

The rearrangement uses TRBV6-6 and TRBJ1-1, with a weak D call TRBD1 (5 bases). Germline loops: CDR1 MNHNY, CDR2 SVGAGI (reference sequence). With 5 bases removed from V and 4 bases from J, the gap between germline ends came to 14 bases. The CDR3 runs 14 residues. In DNA, the CDR3 is TGTGCCAGCAGTCCGTCGGGTCAGGGCACTGAAGCTTTCTTT. Its translation: CASSPSGQGTEAFF.

The chain links TRBV9 to TRBJ1-2, with D perhaps matching TRBD1 (6 bases). CDR1 is SGDLS and CDR2 is YYNGEE in the germline V gene. This CDR3 has 15 amino acids. Trimming pared 3 bases from V and 8 bases from J, leaving 20 bases between. The CDR3 here is CASSDESGAGNGYTF. The DNA of the CDR3 is TGTGCCAGCAGCGATGAATCAGGGGCTGGGAACGGCTACACCTTC.

The chain is built from TRBV18 and TRBJ2-7; 8 bases map to TRBD2. Germline CDR1 KGHSH, CDR2 LQKENI. CDR3 length equals 16 residues. J lost 2 bases, V lost 2 bases, and 8 bases had no gene match. The CDR3 coding sequence is TGTGCCAGCTCACCAAGCGGGGGCCGGGCCGCCTACGAGCAGTACTTC. Translated: CASSPSGGRAAYEQYF.